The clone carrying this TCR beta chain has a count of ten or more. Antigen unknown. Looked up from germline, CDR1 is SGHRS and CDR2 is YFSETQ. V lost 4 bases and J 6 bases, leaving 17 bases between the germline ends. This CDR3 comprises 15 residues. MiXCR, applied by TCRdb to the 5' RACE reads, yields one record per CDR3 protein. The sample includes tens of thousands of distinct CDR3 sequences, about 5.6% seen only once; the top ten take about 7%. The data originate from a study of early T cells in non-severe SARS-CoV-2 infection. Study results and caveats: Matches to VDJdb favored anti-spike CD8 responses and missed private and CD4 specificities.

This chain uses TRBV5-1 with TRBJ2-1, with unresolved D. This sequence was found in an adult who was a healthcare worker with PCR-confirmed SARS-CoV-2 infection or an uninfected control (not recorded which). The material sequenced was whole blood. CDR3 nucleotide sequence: TGCGCCAGCAGCACCGGCTACGGGCCTTTCAATGAGCAGTTCTTC. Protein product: CASSTGYGPFNEQFF.